These 18 T cell receptor beta chains share one sample of origin, sequenced in a study of control samples from healthy donors and cancer patients. Assay used: immunoSEQ multiplex PCR; TCRdb lists only in-frame clones, some missing. The data contain approximately 120,000 clones, around 94% of them singletons. Sample: PBMCs. These receptors all come from an elderly man with head and neck cancer.

The V call is TRBV6-6, the J call TRBJ1-2; TRBD1 aligns across 10 bases. The germline V gene has CDR1 MNHNY and CDR2 SVGAGI (reference sequence). Losses at the gene ends were 5 bases for V and 0 bases for J; bases not matched to a gene: 9. The CDR3 is made up of 17 amino acids. The CDR3 nucleotides are TGTGCCAGCAGTCGCGGGACAGGGGAGTTAGCTAACTATGGCTACACCTTC. It yields the protein CASSRGTGELANYGYTF.

The chain is built from TRBV5-1 and TRBJ2-2; no clear D. Germline CDR1 and CDR2: SGHRS and YFSETQ. V was shortened by 4 bases and J by 6 bases, with 16 bases between the two germline ends. This CDR3 has 15 residues. DNA of the CDR3: TGCGCCAGCAGCCTCCGCACCTTTGGGTCCGGGGAGCTGTTTTTT. Residues: CASSLRTFGSGELFF.

The rearrangement uses TRBV5-1 and TRBJ2-1, with 11 bases that match TRBD2. Germline trimming cut 2 bases from V and 6 bases from J; bases unmatched to any gene: 10. This CDR3 spans 17 amino acids. Per the germline V gene, CDR1 is SGHRS and CDR2 is YFSETQ. CDR3 residues: CASSLGLAGSLPNEQFF. The CDR3 DNA reads TGCGCCAGCAGCTTAGGACTAGCGGGTTCCCTCCCCAATGAGCAGTTCTTC. The variable domain in full, completed from reference TRBV5-1 and TRBJ2-1, reads KAGVTQTPRYLIKTRGQQVTLSCSPISGHRSVSWYQQTPGQGLQFLFEYFSETQRNKGNFPGRFSGRQFSNSRSEMNVSTLELGDSALYLCASSLGLAGSLPNEQFFGPGTRLTVL.

The chain combines TRBV27 with TRBJ2-7, with TRBD1 matching 7 bases. The V segment lost 5 bases and the J segment 7 bases; nucleotides outside the gene matches: 11. This CDR3 has 14 amino acids. Germline CDR1 is MNHEY and CDR2 is SMNVEV (reference sequence). CDR3 bases: TGTGCCAGCAGTCCCTACGGGTCCAGGGGGGAGCAGTACTTC. Encoded protein: CASSPYGSRGEQYF.

The chain couples TRBV7-9 to TRBJ2-1, with D perhaps TRBD2 (6 bases). The CDR3 sequence is 16 residues long. The germline V gene has CDR1 SEHNR and CDR2 FQNEAQ (reference sequence). V was trimmed by 5 bases and J by 0 bases, leaving 14 bases between them. In DNA, the CDR3 is TGTGCCAGCAGCCCCAGCAGCGGGCGCTCCTACAATGAGCAGTTCTTC. The encoded protein is CASSPSSGRSYNEQFF.

As to this clone: The sample holds other DNA sequences that translate to the same CDR3. This chain uses TRBV6-5 with TRBJ1-5, with D maybe TRBD1 (5 bases). CDR3 length: 12 amino acids. CDR1 MNHEY and CDR2 SVGAGI come from the germline V gene. V was shortened by 6 bases and J by 4 bases, with 7 bases between the two germline ends. The CDR3 region has the DNA TGTGCCAGCAGGCAGGGAAATCAGCCCCAGCATTTT. Amino acids: CASRQGNQPQHF.

The DNA for the CDR3 is TGCGCCAGCAGCCACTCGGTGAACGGCAATCAGCCCCAGCATTTT. Its protein product is CASSHSVNGNQPQHF. This chain connects TRBV4-1 to TRBJ1-5; D is uncertain. The germline V gene has CDR1 MGHRA and CDR2 YSYEKL. The CDR3 has 15 residues. Trimming cost V 3 bases and J 2 bases, with 11 bases left between them.

The chain uses TRBV5-1 and TRBJ1-3; TRBD1 is a possible D gene (5 bases). The CDR3 has 15 residues. Trimming removed 0 bases from V and 2 bases from J, with 9 bases in between. The germline gives CDR1 SGHRS, CDR2 YFSETQ. The CDR3 DNA reads TGCGCCAGCAGCTTGGTTGTAGGGGCTGGAAACACCATATATTTT. It yields the protein CASSLVVGAGNTIYF.

The chain is built from TRBV15 and TRBJ2-7; D possibly corresponds to TRBD2 (6 bases). CDR1 is LNHNV, CDR2 YYDKDF, per germline (reference sequence). The length of the CDR3 is 15 residues. V lost 1 base, J lost 2 bases, and 12 bases lay in between. In nucleotides, the CDR3 is TGTGCCACCAGCAGAGGGCGGGACCCAACCTACGAGCAGTACTTC. This translates into CATSRGRDPTYEQYF.

This chain links TRBV4-3 with TRBJ2-7; D may be TRBD1 or TRBD2 (5 bases each). The CDR3 is 18 amino acids. Germline loops: CDR1 LGHNA, CDR2 YSLEER. V lost 4 bases and J 2 bases, leaving 24 bases between the germline ends. The CDR3 DNA reads as TGCGCCAGCAGCCTGGGGACCTCACTGGTATGGGCGGCCTACGAGCAGTACTTC. The encoded protein is CASSLGTSLVWAAYEQYF.

CDR3 in amino acids: CASSSFTGWPGEQFF. The CDR3 DNA follows: TGTGCCAGCAGCTCCTTTACAGGGTGGCCCGGTGAGCAGTTCTTC. The chain joins TRBV7-6 to TRBJ2-1; possible D gene TRBD1, 6 bases. Deletions cut 4 bases from V and 9 bases from J, with 19 bases between. CDR3 length: 15 amino acids. Germline CDR1 is SGHVS and CDR2 is FNYEAQ.

V is TRBV5-6 and J is TRBJ1-2; the D is unclear. The CDR3 spans 16 residues. The germline gives CDR1 SGHDT, CDR2 YYEEEE. V gave up 4 bases and J gave up 8 bases, with 24 bases separating them. The CDR3 loop reads CASSPASYAPRGGYTF. CDR3 sequence (DNA): TGTGCCAGCAGCCCCGCGAGTTACGCCCCCCGCGGGGGCTACACCTTC.

The V and J genes are TRBV12-2 and TRBJ2-6; the D call in the table, TRBD1, was not verified against the DNA. TRBV12-2 is classified as a pseudogene. The CDR3 length is 19 residues. The CDR3 nucleotides are TGTGCAAGTCGCTTAGCGCTTCTGCAGGGGGACTCTGGGGCCAACGTCCTGACTTTC. Its translation: CASRLALLQGDSGANVLTF.

The rearrangement joins TRBV2 to TRBJ1-4; 7 bases are a match to TRBD1. V was clipped by 5 bases and J by 7 bases; unmatched bases: 10. Germline V gives CDR1 SNHLY, CDR2 FYNNEI. The CDR3 runs to 15 residues. The CDR3: CASSKTGQPIEKLFF. The CDR3 DNA is TGTGCCAGCAGTAAAACGGGACAGCCAATTGAAAAACTGTTTTTT. The whole variable domain, remainder taken from reference TRBV2 and TRBJ1-4, is EPEVTQTPSHQVTQMGQEVILRCVPISNHLYFYWYRQILGQKVEFLVSFYNNEISEKSEIFDDQFSVERPDGSNFTLKIRSTKLEDSAMYFCASSKTGQPIEKLFFGSGTQLSVL.

This chain connects TRBV6-5 to TRBJ2-7, with 12 bases fitting TRBD2. The CDR3 totals 16 residues. Germline lookup yields CDR1 MNHEY and CDR2 SVGAGI. V lost 0 bases and J lost 4; bases outside the gene matches: 4. CDR3 protein: CASSYSRTSGAYEQYF. CDR3 sequence (DNA): TGTGCCAGCAGTTACTCGAGGACTAGCGGGGCGTACGAGCAGTACTTC.

V is TRBV5-1 and J is TRBJ1-1; D unresolved. Looked up from germline, CDR1 is SGHRS and CDR2 is YFSETQ. V was shortened by 4 bases and J by 0 bases, with 10 bases between the two germline ends. The CDR3 totals 14 residues. The CDR3 spells CASSPPGLNTEAFF. In nucleotides, the CDR3 is TGCGCCAGCAGCCCGCCGGGGTTGAACACTGAAGCTTTCTTT.

The CDR3 loop is CASSFDRGGNQPQHF. Here the CDR3 DNA reads TGTGCCAGCAGCTTCGACAGGGGCGGCAATCAGCCCCAGCATTTT. The chain employs TRBV11-2 and TRBJ1-5, with 8 bases fitting TRBD1. The V gene's germline CDR1 is SGHAT and CDR2 FQNNGV. The CDR3 runs 15 residues. V dropped 3 bases and J dropped 2; count of bases not matched to a gene: 3.

The chain joins TRBV6-2 or TRBV6-3 to TRBJ2-1; TRBD1 is a possible D gene (6 bases). The germline V and J ends were trimmed by 2 bases and 6 bases, with 8 bases remaining between them. Germline V lookup: CDR1 MNHEY, CDR2 SVGEGT. The CDR3 is made up of 13 amino acids. The CDR3 DNA sequence: TGTGCCAGCAGTTACCAGGGGCGCAATGAGCAGTTCTTC. Amino acid sequence: CASSYQGRNEQFF.